The 19 T cell receptor beta chains below all came from one sample that was sequenced in a study of memory CD4+ T cells and cytomegalovirus serostatus. Single viable CD3+CD4+CD8-CD45RO+ cells were sorted as the memory CD4+ T cells. The data were produced by immunoSEQ multiplex PCR, yet TCRdb's version contains in-frame clones alone and is incomplete. The data contain about 27,000 clones, about 78% of them singletons. The sample taken for sequencing was memory CD4+ T cells from blood. The receptors were sampled from an adult in good health and CMV-seronegative.

The J gene is TRBJ2-3, the V gene TRBV5-1; TRBD2 agrees at 12 bases. Germline V lookup: CDR1 SGHRS, CDR2 YFSETQ. Trimming removed 3 bases from V and 1 base from J; junction bases left unmatched: 6. CDR3 length equals 17 residues. Here the CDR3 reads CASSSGLAGTGTDTQYF. For the CDR3, the DNA is TGCGCCAGCAGCTCCGGACTAGCGGGAACTGGCACAGATACGCAGTATTTT.

The rearrangement uses TRBV5-6 and TRBJ1-2; TRBD1 is a possible D gene (5 bases). Germline V lookup: CDR1 SGHDT, CDR2 YYEEEE. Trimming took off 0 bases at V and 4 bases at J, with 7 bases between the two ends. The CDR3 loop spans 13 amino acids. This CDR3 is CASSLDDSYGYTF. CDR3 coding DNA: TGTGCCAGCAGCTTGGATGACAGCTATGGCTACACCTTC.

The V and J genes are TRBV29-1 and TRBJ1-3; D remains ambiguous. Trimming pared 4 bases from V and 0 bases from J, leaving 10 bases between. There are 14 residues in the CDR3. Germline V gives CDR1 SQVTM, CDR2 ANQGSEA. The CDR3 DNA is TGCAGCGTTGTTCCCCGGGACTCTGGAAACACCATATATTTT. Amino acid sequence: CSVVPRDSGNTIYF.

V and J are TRBV6-5 and TRBJ2-1; 11 positions match TRBD1. The germline V gene encodes CDR1 MNHEY and CDR2 SVGAGI. The CDR3 spans 15 residues. V gave up 0 bases and J gave up 11 bases; unmatched junction bases: 6. The CDR3 sequence: CASSYSKDRGHKQFF. The CDR3 DNA follows: TGTGCCAGCAGTTACTCGAAGGACAGGGGGCATAAGCAGTTCTTC.

This chain links TRBV4-3 with TRBJ2-3; 15 bases align to TRBD2. J gave up 0 bases and V 0 bases, and 7 bases lay outside the gene matches. Germline CDR1 reads LGHNA; CDR2 reads YSLEER. The CDR3 runs 20 residues. Written as DNA, the CDR3 is TGCGCCAGCAGCCAAGAACTTTGGACTAGCGGGAGGGGGAGCACAGATACGCAGTATTTT. Translated: CASSQELWTSGRGSTDTQYF.

The V and J genes are TRBV11-3 and TRBJ2-4, with 14 positions matching TRBD2. The ends lost 1 base at V and 10 bases at J; junction bases unmatched: 6. CDR1 is SGHNT, CDR2 YENEEA, per germline. The CDR3 is 16 amino acids. For the CDR3, the DNA is TGTGCCAGCAGCTTAGCCGGGACTAGCGGGAGTGGGATTCAGTACTTC. Its protein product is CASSLAGTSGSGIQYF.

The rearrangement joins TRBV28 to TRBJ1-5; D uncertain. This CDR3 has 15 residues. The V gene lost 8 bases and the J gene lost 0 bases, with 14 bases spanning the gap. The V gene's germline CDR1 is MDHEN and CDR2 SYDVKM. CDR3 region: CASCPTDNSNQPQHF. The CDR3 DNA follows: TGTGCCAGCTGTCCGACTGATAATAGCAATCAGCCCCAGCATTTT.

V and J are TRBV11-3 and TRBJ2-2, with D uncertain. The CDR3 length is 15 residues. V was cut by 4 bases and J by 1 base, with 10 bases left in between. Germline V gives CDR1 SGHNT, CDR2 YENEEA. The CDR3 coding sequence is TGTGCCAGCAGCTCTGCTGGGGAGAACACCGGGGAGCTGTTTTTT. Translation gives CASSSAGENTGELFF.

The chain is built from TRBV27 and TRBJ2-1; 8 bases fit TRBD2. V shed 7 bases and J 3 bases; nucleotides not matched to a gene: 8. CDR1 and CDR2 (germline): MNHEY, SMNVEV (reference sequence). This CDR3 comprises 15 residues. The CDR3 is CASTQRTSSYNEQFF. DNA of the CDR3: TGTGCCAGCACCCAGCGGACTAGCAGCTACAATGAGCAGTTCTTC.

The J gene is TRBJ1-2, the V gene TRBV23-1; no firm D call. TRBV23-1 is marked as an open reading frame, function uncertain. Trimming took off 2 bases at V and 7 bases at J, with 11 bases between the two ends. CDR3 length: 13 residues. CDR3 sequence: CASSQRALGGYTF. The DNA of the CDR3 is TGCGCCAGCAGTCAAAGGGCCTTGGGTGGCTACACCTTC.

The chain joins TRBV29-1 to TRBJ1-5; D might be TRBD1 (5 bases). Looked up from germline, CDR1 is SQVTM and CDR2 is ANQGSEA. The V end lost 3 bases, the J end lost 0 bases, and 6 bases lay between the germline ends. The CDR3 runs to 13 residues. CDR3 loop: CSVDGGSNQPQHF. DNA for the CDR3: TGCAGCGTTGATGGGGGTAGCAATCAGCCCCAGCATTTT.

The chain is built from TRBV6-1 and TRBJ2-2, with 11 bases fitting TRBD2. The germline gives CDR1 MNHNS, CDR2 SASEGT. V shed 6 bases and J 7 bases; nucleotides not matched to a gene: 7. The CDR3 consists of 15 residues. CDR3 amino acids: CASRTTSGGVGELFF. CDR3 sequence (DNA): TGTGCCAGCAGGACTACTAGCGGGGGCGTCGGGGAGCTGTTTTTT.

The chain links TRBV18 to TRBJ2-3, with 12 bases aligning to TRBD2. Germline CDR1 KGHSH, CDR2 LQKENI. V lost 3 bases, J lost 2 bases, and 6 bases stayed unmatched. The CDR3 contains 17 residues. The CDR3 region is CASSPQGLAGTTDTQYF. Written as DNA, the CDR3 is TGTGCCAGCTCACCTCAAGGACTAGCGGGGACCACAGATACGCAGTATTTT.

V gene TRBV5-6 combines with J gene TRBJ1-1, with D perhaps matching TRBD1 (6 bases). This CDR3 is built from 16 residues. The germline gives CDR1 SGHDT, CDR2 YYEEEE. V lost 4 bases and J lost 3, with 19 bases in between. The DNA of the CDR3 is TGTGCCAGCAGCGATCGGCTTTACAGGGAGGACACTGAAGCTTTCTTT. It codes for CASSDRLYREDTEAFF.

This clone was seen only a few times. The chain carries TRBV14 and TRBJ1-6; the match to TRBD1 covers 7 bases. The length of the CDR3 is 13 residues. Per the germline V gene, CDR1 is SGHDN and CDR2 is FVKESK. V gave up 4 bases and J gave up 8 bases; unmatched junction bases: 2. The CDR3 sequence is CASSRQGYSPLHF. The CDR3 DNA sequence: TGTGCCAGCAGCCGACAGGGTTATTCACCCCTCCACTTT.

V usage is TRBV30 and J usage is TRBJ2-3; D ambiguous. CDR3 size: 13 residues. V dropped 5 bases and J dropped 5 bases, with 14 bases sitting between them. Germline CDR1 GTSNPN, CDR2 SVGIG (reference sequence). The CDR3 nucleotides read TGTGCCTGGTACAGCGCTAGGGTAGATACGCAGTATTTT. It codes for CAWYSARVDTQYF.

This clone was recorded only once. J is TRBJ2-3 and V is TRBV7-2, with D uncertain. The CDR3 consists of 14 residues. Germline V gene sequence: CDR1 SGHTA, CDR2 FQGNSA. Trimming shortened V by 3 bases and J by 2 bases, and 9 bases separated the two germline ends. The CDR3 nucleotides read TGTGCCAGCAGCTTGAGTAGCCACACAGATACGCAGTATTTT. Translating gives CASSLSSHTDTQYF.

This sequence joins TRBV25-1 and TRBJ1-2, with D tentatively TRBD1 (5 bases). The CDR3 covers 16 residues. Germline CDR1 MGHDK, CDR2 SYGVNS. The germline V and J ends were trimmed by 1 base and 1 base, with 13 bases remaining between them. The CDR3 DNA follows: TGTGCCAGCAGTGAATCTCGGGGGATAGGTAACTATGGCTACACCTTC. It codes for CASSESRGIGNYGYTF.

This clone was counted a few times. The chain recombines TRBV28 with TRBJ2-7; D ambiguous. V was cut by 6 bases and J by 4 bases, with 13 bases left in between. CDR3 length: 13 residues. Per germline, CDR1 MDHEN and CDR2 SYDVKM. The CDR3 loop reads CASSPLRAYEQYF. The CDR3 nucleotides read TGTGCCAGCAGCCCCCTTCGAGCGTACGAGCAGTACTTC.